This T cell receptor (beta chain) was identified in a study of CD8+ T cells in alopecia areata. Background on the study: Treatment of the treated patients consisted of oral tofacitinib, 5 to 10 mg twice daily. Tofacitinib ran 6 to 18 months, followed by 6 months off drug.

Extracted from the samples, RNA was reverse transcribed into cDNA to serve as the sequencing template. The assay was immunoSEQ multiplex PCR, and TCRdb's table has in-frame clones only and misses some. Of 200,000 to 250,000 clones in the sample, under 60% were seen once. J gave up 7 bases and V 5 bases, and 3 bases lay outside the gene matches. This CDR3 has 12 residues. Germline values: CDR1 SQVTM, CDR2 ANQGSEA. This clone came up a few times. Its antigen is as yet unknown. The treatment was: oral pan-JAK inhibitor, 5-10 mg twice daily. Study-level findings and limits: Clonality in lesional scalp, especially alopecia totalis/universalis, exceeded that of normal scalp.

Sequences were derived from CD4+ T cells sorted from blood, sampled at week 4, from a patient treated with tofacitinib. The chain recombines TRBV29-1 with TRBJ2-1, with 9 bases lining up with TRBD1. The sequence was collected from a human donor with alopecia areata. CDR3 DNA: TGCAGCGTTTTGACAGGGGGGAATGAGCAGTTCTTC. Its translation is CSVLTGGNEQFF.